The next 20 T cell receptor beta chains were all read from a single sample in a study of blood T cells in healthy people across ages. Using a J-beta primer mix together with a sample-barcoded 5' primer, a second PCR was run for roughly 7 to 11 cycles. MiXCR, applied by TCRdb to the 5' RACE reads, yields one record per CDR3 protein. The profile shows about a million distinct CDR3 sequences, around 48% of them singletons. The sample was blood. Every receptor here comes from a man aged 30-40 years in good health.

The chain combines TRBV7-3 with TRBJ2-1; 7 bases line up with TRBD2. Germline V gene data show CDR1 as SGHTA and CDR2 as FQGTGA. This CDR3 comprises 14 residues. Unmatched junction bases numbered 5, after V lost 5 bases and J lost 4 bases. The CDR3 is CASSASGKYNEQFF. For the CDR3, the DNA is TGTGCCAGCAGCGCTAGCGGCAAATACAATGAGCAGTTCTTC.

V and J are TRBV12-3 or TRBV12-4 and TRBJ1-2, with D unclear. This CDR3 spans 14 amino acids. Trimming shortened V by 10 bases and J by 4 bases, and 19 bases separated the two germline ends. DNA for the CDR3: TGTGCCATCCGAAGAGTCGGCGGTCCCTATGGCTACACCTTC. Translating gives CAIRRVGGPYGYTF.

This clonotype was seen a single time. The J gene is TRBJ2-1, the V gene TRBV7-3; D perhaps matches TRBD2 (7 bases). Trimming cost V 3 bases and J 2 bases, with 14 bases left between them. The CDR3 loop spans 16 amino acids. Germline CDR1 SGHTA, CDR2 FQGTGA. The DNA for the CDR3 is TGTGCCAGCAGCTTGATGGGGGGGGCTGCCTACAATGAGCAGTTCTTC. It specifies CASSLMGGAAYNEQFF. Full variable domain (rest looked up from reference TRBV7-3 and TRBJ2-1): GAGVSQTPSNKVTEKGKYVELRCDPISGHTALYWYRQSLGQGPEFLIYFQGTGAADDSGLPNDRFFAVRPEGSVSTLKIQRTERGDSAVYLCASSLMGGAAYNEQFFGPGTRLTVL.

The J gene is TRBJ2-4, the V gene TRBV7-2, with 7 bases identical to TRBD1. The end of the DNA fits TRBJ2-7 better, so the J call may be wrong. The CDR3 contains 15 residues. CDR1 SGHTA and CDR2 FQGNSA come from the germline V gene. The CDR3 nucleotides read TGTGCCAGCAACAGCCCGGGACAGCGATCTTACGAGCAGTACTTC. Its protein product is CASNSPGQRSYEQYF.

This clonotype has a handful of counts. The chain employs TRBV27 and TRBJ2-7; D possibly corresponds to TRBD1 (5 bases). Germline V gives CDR1 MNHEY, CDR2 SMNVEV (reference sequence). The CDR3 consists of 13 residues. V was shortened by 2 bases and J by 5 bases, with 10 bases between the two germline ends. As DNA, the CDR3 is TGTGCCAGCAGTTTAAGCAGGGCCGACGAGCAGTACTTC. This sequence encodes CASSLSRADEQYF.

The chain joins TRBV5-1 to TRBJ1-6; D remains unclear. The CDR3 sequence is 16 residues long. The V end lost 0 bases, the J end lost 2 bases, and 9 bases lay between the germline ends. Per germline, CDR1 SGHRS and CDR2 YFSETQ. This chain's CDR3 is CASSLEGRTYNSPLHF. The CDR3 nucleotides are TGCGCCAGCAGCTTGGAGGGAAGAACCTATAATTCACCCCTCCACTTT.

A few counts support this clonotype. The chain couples TRBV10-3 to TRBJ1-6; 9 nucleotides align to TRBD1. The germline V gene encodes CDR1 ENHRY and CDR2 SYGVKD. V gave up 6 bases and J gave up 10 bases; unmatched junction bases: 7. The CDR3 totals 14 residues. CDR3 coding DNA: TGTGCCATCAGCGGGGACAGGGAACGATCACCCCTCCACTTT. Translating gives CAISGDRERSPLHF.

This chain uses TRBV3-1 with TRBJ2-5, with D unclear. This CDR3 comprises 14 residues. V lost 5 bases and J lost 2, with 12 bases in between. Looked up from germline, CDR1 is LGHDT and CDR2 is YNNKEL (reference sequence). The CDR3 is CASSFRALQETQYF. The CDR3 DNA is TGTGCCAGCAGCTTTCGGGCTTTACAAGAGACCCAGTACTTC.

The J gene is TRBJ1-4, the V gene TRBV30, with D unclear. CDR1 is GTSNPN and CDR2 is SVGIG in the germline V gene (reference sequence). This CDR3 is 14 amino acids long. Trimming took 8 bases from V and 0 from J, leaving 13 bases between them. The CDR3 nucleotides are TGTGCCGGACGAAGAACAGCAACTAATGAAAAACTGTTTTTT. Amino acids: CAGRRTATNEKLFF.

The chain employs TRBV7-2 and TRBJ1-1; 11 bases line up with TRBD1. Per the germline V gene, CDR1 is SGHTA and CDR2 is FQGNSA. V lost 5 bases and J lost 0; bases outside the gene matches: 5. This CDR3 has 16 amino acids. This chain's CDR3 is CASSTGQGDLNTEAFF. The CDR3 DNA follows: TGTGCCAGCAGCACGGGACAGGGGGACTTGAACACTGAAGCTTTCTTT.

Ten or more counts support this clonotype. V gene TRBV3-1 combines with J gene TRBJ1-6; a weak D match, TRBD1 (6 bases). This CDR3 has 14 residues. CDR1 and CDR2 from the germline V gene are LGHDT and YNNKEL (reference sequence). V dropped 4 bases and J dropped 9 bases, with 13 bases sitting between them. For the CDR3, the DNA is TGTGCCAGCAGCCCGAGGGGGATAATTTCACCCCTCCACTTT. Protein: CASSPRGIISPLHF.

This chain uses TRBV27 with TRBJ1-2, with D possibly matching TRBD1 (5 bases). Germline V gene lookup returns CDR1 MNHEY and CDR2 SMNVEV (reference sequence). V was cut by 5 bases and J by 6 bases, with 16 bases left in between. This CDR3 region has 14 residues. CDR3: CASSPRDPGNGYTF. Written as DNA, the CDR3 is TGTGCCAGCAGTCCGAGGGACCCGGGGAATGGCTACACCTTC.

J is TRBJ2-2 and V is TRBV12-3 or TRBV12-4; D is possibly TRBD2 (5 bases). This CDR3 spans 12 amino acids. The V end was cut by 9 bases, the J end by 9 bases, with 14 bases between. CDR3 protein: CASRAGPRELFF. CDR3 in DNA: TGTGCCAGTCGCGCGGGTCCCAGGGAGCTGTTTTTT.

V and J are TRBV12-3 or TRBV12-4 and TRBJ2-6; TRBD2 aligns across 8 bases. The V and J ends lost 7 bases and 2 bases, in that order; junction bases with no gene match: 10. The length of the CDR3 is 17 residues. The CDR3 is CASTTGTRRAGANVLTF. The CDR3 region has the DNA TGTGCCAGCACCACCGGGACTAGAAGGGCTGGGGCCAACGTCCTGACTTTC.

This clonotype appeared a few times. V and J are TRBV6-4 and TRBJ2-3; D remains ambiguous. The length of the CDR3 is 13 residues. From germline, CDR1 is MRHNA and CDR2 SNTAGT. The V and J ends lost 6 bases and 6 bases respectively, with 13 bases between them. The CDR3 coding sequence is TGTGCCAGCAGCCCCACCCCCGTCGATACGCAGTATTTT. Translated, it gives CASSPTPVDTQYF.

This clonotype was observed a few times. The CDR3 DNA follows: TGTGCCAGCAGTCGGGAAGAATACAATGAGCAGTTCTTC. Translation: CASSREEYNEQFF. V and J are TRBV27 and TRBJ2-1; D is possibly TRBD2 (5 bases). The V and J ends lost 5 bases and 4 bases respectively, with 9 bases between them. CDR1 MNHEY and CDR2 SMNVEV come from the germline V gene (reference sequence). This CDR3 comprises 13 residues.

This clonotype occurred a few times. This sequence joins TRBV12-3 or TRBV12-4 and TRBJ1-5, with unresolved D. The CDR3 totals 14 residues. V was clipped by 5 bases and J by 0 bases, with 8 bases between them. In DNA, the CDR3 is TGTGCCAGCAGTCCACTTGATAGCAATCAGCCCCAGCATTTT. Amino acid sequence: CASSPLDSNQPQHF.

This clonotype was recorded many times. The chain carries TRBV7-9 and TRBJ1-6; no definite D call. The CDR3 is 14 amino acids. V dropped 3 bases and J dropped 7 bases, with 10 bases sitting between them. Germline loops: CDR1 SEHNR, CDR2 FQNEAQ (reference sequence). CDR3 in DNA: TGTGCCAGCAGCTTTCAGAGTTCGAATTCACCCCTCCACTTT. Protein product: CASSFQSSNSPLHF.

V is TRBV12-3 or TRBV12-4 and J is TRBJ2-7; TRBD2 aligns across 10 bases. V lost 3 bases, J lost 7 bases, and 6 bases stayed unmatched. The CDR3 consists of 14 residues. CDR3 in amino acids: CASSLSSGGNEQYF. The CDR3 DNA follows: TGTGCCAGCAGTTTGTCTAGCGGGGGAAATGAGCAGTACTTC.

This clonotype came up a few times. The V gene is TRBV20-1, the J gene TRBJ2-7; 8 nucleotides agree with TRBD1. The CDR3 extends over 17 amino acids. Losses at the gene ends were 1 base for V and 3 bases for J; bases not matched to a gene: 14. Germline V gene lookup returns CDR1 DFQATT and CDR2 SNEGSKA (reference sequence). The CDR3 protein is CSARGENRGYSFYEQYF. The DNA of the CDR3 is TGCAGTGCTAGAGGGGAAAACAGGGGGTACTCTTTCTACGAGCAGTACTTC.